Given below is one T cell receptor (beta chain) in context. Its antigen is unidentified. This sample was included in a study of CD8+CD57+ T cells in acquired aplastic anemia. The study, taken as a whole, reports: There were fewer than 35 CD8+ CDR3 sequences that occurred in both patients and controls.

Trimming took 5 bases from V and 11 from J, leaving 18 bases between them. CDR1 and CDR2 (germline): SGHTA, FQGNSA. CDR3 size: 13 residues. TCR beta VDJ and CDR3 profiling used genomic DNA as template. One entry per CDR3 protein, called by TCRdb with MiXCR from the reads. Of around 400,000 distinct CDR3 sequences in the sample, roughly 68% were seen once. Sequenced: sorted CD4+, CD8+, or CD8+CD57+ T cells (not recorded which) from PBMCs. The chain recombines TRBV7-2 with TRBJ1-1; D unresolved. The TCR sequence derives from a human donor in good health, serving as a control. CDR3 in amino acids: CASSSQISSDAFF. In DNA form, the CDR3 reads TGTGCCAGCAGCAGTCAGATTAGCTCCGATGCTTTCTTT. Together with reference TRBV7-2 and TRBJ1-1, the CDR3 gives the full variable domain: GAGVSQSPSNKVTEKGKDVELRCDPISGHTALYWYRQSLGQGLEFLIYFQGNSAPDKSGLPSDRFSAERTGGSVSTLTIQRTQQEDSAVYLCASSSQISSDAFFGQGTRLTVV.